This T cell receptor (beta chain) came from a study of cytomegalovirus exposure and HLA in healthy donors. Germline loops: CDR1 LGHNA, CDR2 YSLEER. This CDR3 is 17 amino acids long. Trimming took 4 bases from V and 5 from J, leaving 23 bases between them. The PCR employed 60 Vbeta primers together with 13 Jbeta primers. The assay was immunoSEQ multiplex PCR, and TCRdb's table has in-frame clones only and misses some. The sample contains some 93,000 clones, 82% of which appear only once. A few counts support this clone. The sequence derives from a man aged 45-65 years in good health and CMV-seronegative. The genes are TRBV4-3 and TRBJ1-1, with D tentatively TRBD1 (5 bases). The sequencing sample was made of PBMCs. CDR3 residues: CASSPRTSPGGGTEAFF. The DNA of the CDR3 is TGCGCCAGCAGCCCGCGGACCTCCCCGGGGGGTGGTACTGAAGCTTTCTTT.